The entry that follows covers one TCR beta chain sequence. Treatment of any kind had been given to no patient before thyroid surgery. This specimen comes from a study of metastatic and nonmetastatic thyroid tumors. Germline V gene lookup returns CDR1 MNHEY and CDR2 SMNVEV (reference sequence). V trimming: 2 bases; J trimming: 2 bases; junction bases outside the gene matches: 10. CDR3 length: 17 amino acids. TCRdb called clones again from the PCR reads with MiXCR. Of 65,000 or so clones detected, about 4% appear once; the ten largest clones hold 20% to 25%. The clonotype originates from a female donor with papillary thyroid cancer or a benign thyroid nodule (not recorded which). Some clones in this sample may be carry-over from other donors' samples. This chain uses TRBV27 with TRBJ2-3; 7 positions match TRBD2. Sample: blood. The CDR3 DNA follows: TGTGCCAGCAGTTTACGCCCGGGAGGACTTTTCACAGATACGCAGTATTTT. Encoded protein: CASSLRPGGLFTDTQYF.